This TCR beta chain was retrieved from a study of cytomegalovirus exposure and HLA in healthy donors. Findings and caveats of the study: Later genetic work tied a missense DCLRE1C variant to beta-chain V and J trimming. Researchers reported that a few CMV-associated chains were confirmed in vitro as CMV antigen-specific. Reported findings show TCR beta sequences accurately forecast HLA-A and HLA-B alleles in most subjects. Relative to equally common others, HLA-associated TCR beta chains showed greater clonal expansion in a later analysis.

The V gene's germline CDR1 is SGDLS and CDR2 YYNGEE. CDR3 length: 15 amino acids. With 4 bases clipped from V and 1 base from J, the junction kept 8 bases outside the gene matches. Comments on this clone: Its antigen is currently unknown.

PCR amplification relied on 60 Vbeta primers (plus 13 Jbeta primers). Method: immunoSEQ multiplex PCR; TCRdb's copy keeps in-frame clones and lacks some. The sample lists 170,000 or so clones, about 80% occurring once. J is TRBJ2-7 and V is TRBV9; 7 bases line up with TRBD1. This TCR derives from a woman in her 30s in good health and CMV-seropositive. Specimen: PBMCs. The CDR3 DNA is TGTGCCAGCAGCATTGCTCCGGGACAGTCCTACGAGCAGTACTTC. Translation gives CASSIAPGQSYEQYF.